One sample yielded the 22 T cell receptor beta chains listed below, sequenced in a study of cytomegalovirus exposure and HLA in healthy donors. PCR employed 60 Vbeta and 13 Jbeta primers. Libraries were prepared by immunoSEQ multiplex PCR; TCRdb keeps only in-frame clonotypes and omits some of them. The table has some 180,000 clones, just under 80% seen once; the top ten hold 1.5% to 2%. The specimen sequenced was PBMCs. The receptors stem from a woman under 40 in good health and CMV-seronegative.

V gene TRBV7-2 combines with J gene TRBJ1-2, with D perhaps matching TRBD1 (6 bases). The CDR3 runs to 13 residues. V lost 3 bases and J 1 base, leaving 6 bases between the germline ends. Germline V gene data show CDR1 as SGHTA and CDR2 as FQGNSA. As DNA, the CDR3 is TGTGCCAGCAGCTTGGACAGTAACTATGGCTACACCTTC. This codes for CASSLDSNYGYTF.

This clone showed up just a few times. The genes are TRBV10-3 and TRBJ2-3; TRBD2 agrees at 10 bases. V lost 6 bases to trimming and J lost 2 bases; unmatched junction nucleotides: 8. The CDR3 is 16 residues long. Germline CDR1 and CDR2: ENHRY and SYGVKD. In DNA form, the CDR3 reads TGTGCCATCAGCAATCTAGCGGGGGCAATCACAGATACGCAGTATTTT. The encoded protein is CAISNLAGAITDTQYF.

This sequence joins TRBV9 and TRBJ1-4, with TRBD1 matching over 8 bases. The germline CDR1 and CDR2 sequences are SGDLS and YYNGEE. CDR3 length: 15 residues. With 3 bases clipped from V and 7 bases from J, the junction kept 8 bases outside the gene matches. Written as DNA, the CDR3 is TGTGCCAGCAGCGGAGGACAGGGCGGGAGTGAAAAACTGTTTTTT. It codes for CASSGGQGGSEKLFF.

The sample holds a few counts of this clone. V and J are TRBV6-6 and TRBJ2-1; D is unresolved. Trimming left V 5 bases short and J 3 bases short, with 14 bases between. The CDR3 extends over 15 amino acids. Germline assignment: CDR1 MNHNY and CDR2 SVGAGI (reference sequence). The CDR3 sequence: CASSPTRPNYNEQFF. The CDR3 DNA reads as TGTGCCAGCAGTCCGACTCGCCCAAACTACAATGAGCAGTTCTTC.

V usage is TRBV7-9 and J usage is TRBJ2-2, with 9 bases identical to TRBD2. The CDR3 consists of 14 residues. V dropped 9 bases and J dropped 11; count of bases not matched to a gene: 13. CDR1 and CDR2 (germline): SEHNR, FQNEAQ (reference sequence). DNA of the CDR3: TGTGCCAGGACCCGAGCGGGGGGCCCCTTTGAGCTGTTTTTT. Amino acid sequence: CARTRAGGPFELFF.

The genes are TRBV7-3 and TRBJ2-3; 8 bases are shared with TRBD2. CDR1 is SGHTA and CDR2 is FQGTGA in the germline V gene. The CDR3 spans 15 residues. V gave up 2 bases and J gave up 2 bases; unmatched junction bases: 3. DNA of the CDR3: TGTGCCAGCAGCTTACAGCGGGGGCTCACAGATACGCAGTATTTT. Its protein is CASSLQRGLTDTQYF.

In its sample, this clone was seen once. This chain uses TRBV4-1 with TRBJ2-7; 11 bases are shared with TRBD1. Trimming took 4 bases from V and 6 from J; bases not matched to a gene: 11. CDR1 is MGHRA, CDR2 YSYEKL, per germline. CDR3 length: 16 residues. The CDR3 sequence: CASSRSLGQGAAEQYF. CDR3 coding DNA: TGCGCCAGCAGCCGCTCCCTCGGACAGGGGGCTGCCGAGCAGTACTTC.

J is TRBJ1-1 and V is TRBV9; D is unresolved. CDR3 size: 13 residues. Trimming pared 4 bases from V and 3 bases from J, leaving 10 bases between. The germline V gene has CDR1 SGDLS and CDR2 YYNGEE. DNA of the CDR3: TGTGCCAGCAGCCCCCTCATAGACACTGAAGCTTTCTTT. Translation: CASSPLIDTEAFF.

This clone was observed a few times. The chain uses TRBV2 and TRBJ1-4, with unresolved D. The V end was cut by 3 bases, the J end by 5 bases, with 7 bases between. The CDR3 extends over 13 amino acids. CDR1 and CDR2 from the germline V gene are SNHLY and FYNNEI. In DNA form, the CDR3 reads TGTGCCAGCAGTGACTGGCCGAATGAAAAACTGTTTTTT. Amino acids: CASSDWPNEKLFF.

The rearrangement links TRBV6-6 to TRBJ1-5; the D gene is possibly TRBD1 (5 bases). CDR1 is MNHNY and CDR2 is SVGAGI in the germline V gene (reference sequence). Trimming shortened V by 8 bases and J by 2 bases, and 13 bases separated the two germline ends. CDR3 size: 14 residues. The CDR3 protein is CASLGDLGNQPQHF. The CDR3 bases are TGTGCCAGCCTAGGGGACTTAGGCAATCAGCCCCAGCATTTT.

This clone has just a few counts. The chain is built from TRBV6-6 and TRBJ2-1; TRBD2 aligns across 15 bases. With V trimmed by 6 bases and J by 8 bases, 5 bases remained unmatched. Germline-derived CDR1 and CDR2 are MNHNY and SVGAGI (reference sequence). The CDR3 length is 15 residues. As DNA, the CDR3 is TGTGCCAGCAGCCAGGGACTAGCGGGGGGCTATGAGCAGTTCTTC. Amino acid sequence: CASSQGLAGGYEQFF.

This clone was counted only a few times. The chain couples TRBV6-6 to TRBJ2-5; D gene unclear. The CDR3 sequence is 15 residues long. V was cut by 4 bases and J by 5 bases, with 17 bases left in between. Germline CDR1 and CDR2: MNHNY and SVGAGI (reference sequence). Here the CDR3 DNA reads TGTGCCAGCAGTTCGGCCAGACTCCTGTTCGAGACCCAGTACTTC. Translation: CASSSARLLFETQYF.

The rearrangement links TRBV5-1 to TRBJ1-1; 10 bases map to TRBD1. The V segment lost 0 bases and the J segment 6 bases; nucleotides outside the gene matches: 5. The germline V gene encodes CDR1 SGHRS and CDR2 YFSETQ. This CDR3 comprises 15 residues. The CDR3 bases are TGCGCCAGCAGCTTGGGGGTGGGACAGGGGCCTGAAGCTTTCTTT. Its protein product is CASSLGVGQGPEAFF. The whole variable domain, filled in from reference TRBV5-1 and TRBJ1-1, reads KAGVTQTPRYLIKTRGQQVTLSCSPISGHRSVSWYQQTPGQGLQFLFEYFSETQRNKGNFPGRFSGRQFSNSRSEMNVSTLELGDSALYLCASSLGVGQGPEAFFGQGTRLTVV.

The V call is TRBV5-4, the J call TRBJ1-6; 10 nucleotides align to TRBD1. The CDR3 spans 15 residues. With V trimmed by 3 bases and J by 8 bases, 5 bases remained unmatched. Per the germline V gene, CDR1 is SGHNT and CDR2 is YYREEE (reference sequence). The CDR3 DNA reads as TGTGCCAGCAGCTCGGGACAGGGGCGAGATTCACCCCTCCACTTT. Translated, it gives CASSSGQGRDSPLHF.

This chain links TRBV19 with TRBJ2-1; the match to TRBD2 covers 7 bases. The CDR3 sequence is 13 residues long. V lost 3 bases to trimming and J lost 7 bases; unmatched junction nucleotides: 3. The germline V gene has CDR1 LNHDA and CDR2 SQIVND (reference sequence). The CDR3 protein is CASSILGGNEQFF. CDR3 in DNA: TGTGCCAGTAGTATCCTGGGGGGGAATGAGCAGTTCTTC.

This clone came up once. The J gene is TRBJ1-1, the V gene TRBV29-1; D gene unclear. CDR3 length: 13 residues. Germline V gene lookup returns CDR1 SQVTM and CDR2 ANQGSEA. Trimming stripped 4 bases from V and 0 bases from J, with 9 bases between. CDR3 loop: CSVARRMNTEAFF. The CDR3 DNA reads TGCAGCGTTGCGCGGAGGATGAACACTGAAGCTTTCTTT.

The rearrangement joins TRBV30 to TRBJ2-1, with 11 bases lining up with TRBD1. The CDR3 has 14 amino acids. With 3 bases clipped from V and 4 bases from J, the junction kept 2 bases outside the gene matches. Germline assignment: CDR1 GTSNPN and CDR2 SVGIG (reference sequence). The CDR3, as DNA: TGTGCCTGGAGGGGGGACAGGGGGTACAATGAGCAGTTCTTC. This translates into CAWRGDRGYNEQFF.

The chain couples TRBV11-2 to TRBJ2-3, with a possible D match to TRBD2 (5 bases). This CDR3 region has 12 residues. Between the trimmed V and J ends, which lost 4 bases and 3 bases, there was a span of 5 bases. Per germline, CDR1 SGHAT and CDR2 FQNNGV. The CDR3 DNA follows: TGTGCCAGCAGCTCGGGAACAGATACGCAGTATTTT. Translated: CASSSGTDTQYF.

This clone occurred once. This sequence joins TRBV5-1 and TRBJ2-5; D remains unclear. The V gene's germline CDR1 is SGHRS and CDR2 YFSETQ. The CDR3 spans 14 residues. V gave up 4 bases and J gave up 5 bases, with 15 bases separating them. The CDR3 loop reads CASSPAVMRETQYF. CDR3 DNA: TGCGCCAGCAGCCCTGCCGTTATGCGGGAGACCCAGTACTTC. The variable domain in full, completed from reference TRBV5-1 and TRBJ2-5, reads KAGVTQTPRYLIKTRGQQVTLSCSPISGHRSVSWYQQTPGQGLQFLFEYFSETQRNKGNFPGRFSGRQFSNSRSEMNVSTLELGDSALYLCASSPAVMRETQYFGPGTRLLVL.

The chain recombines TRBV5-1 with TRBJ2-7; 10 nucleotides agree with TRBD1. Trimming at V came to 3 bases and at J to 0 bases, leaving 0 bases not matched to a gene. The CDR3 loop spans 14 amino acids. The germline gives CDR1 SGHRS, CDR2 YFSETQ. The CDR3 DNA reads TGCGCCAGCAGCTGGGACAGGGGCTCCTACGAGCAGTACTTC. This encodes CASSWDRGSYEQYF.

In its sample, this clone is medium-sized. The chain links TRBV19 to TRBJ2-1; 8 nucleotides match TRBD1. This CDR3 has 15 residues. CDR1 and CDR2 (germline): LNHDA, SQIVND (reference sequence). Trimming at V came to 4 bases and at J to 9 bases, leaving 11 bases not matched to a gene. CDR3 amino acids: CASSTRDRRVGEQFF. In nucleotides, the CDR3 is TGTGCCAGTAGTACCCGGGACAGGAGGGTAGGTGAGCAGTTCTTC.

The chain uses TRBV25-1 and TRBJ1-4, with 12 bases fitting TRBD1. The CDR3 contains 16 residues. With V trimmed by 5 bases and J by 8 bases, 9 bases remained unmatched. The V gene's germline CDR1 is MGHDK and CDR2 SYGVNS. In DNA, the CDR3 is TGTGCCAGCAGTCCCTCCGGGGGACAGGGGGCGGAAAAACTGTTTTTT. It is translated as CASSPSGGQGAEKLFF.